This note documents a single T cell receptor (beta chain) sequence. The target antigen is unknown. The ends were cut back, 8 bases at V and 4 bases at J, with 12 bases in the middle. The germline CDR1 and CDR2 sequences are KGHSH and LQKENI. CDR3 length: 12 amino acids. This specimen comes from a study of cytomegalovirus exposure and HLA in healthy donors. Study-wide findings and caveats: As a later analysis revealed, the rate of TCR association differed by HLA locus, with DRB1 most and HLA-C fewest. V- and J-gene trimming in TCR beta was tied to a missense DCLRE1C variant by an analysis performed later.

Amplification used 60 Vbeta primers and 13 Jbeta primers. Repertoires were generated with immunoSEQ multiplex PCR, while TCRdb's copy carries only in-frame clones and drops some. The table shows about 140,000 clones, with 80% occurring only once. The chain carries TRBV18 and TRBJ2-7; D not resolved. This TCR was sampled from a male donor in good health and CMV-seronegative. Sequencing was performed on PBMCs. In DNA form, the CDR3 reads TGTGCCAGCCTGGGCGATGAGTACGAGCAGTACTTC. Its translation is CASLGDEYEQYF.